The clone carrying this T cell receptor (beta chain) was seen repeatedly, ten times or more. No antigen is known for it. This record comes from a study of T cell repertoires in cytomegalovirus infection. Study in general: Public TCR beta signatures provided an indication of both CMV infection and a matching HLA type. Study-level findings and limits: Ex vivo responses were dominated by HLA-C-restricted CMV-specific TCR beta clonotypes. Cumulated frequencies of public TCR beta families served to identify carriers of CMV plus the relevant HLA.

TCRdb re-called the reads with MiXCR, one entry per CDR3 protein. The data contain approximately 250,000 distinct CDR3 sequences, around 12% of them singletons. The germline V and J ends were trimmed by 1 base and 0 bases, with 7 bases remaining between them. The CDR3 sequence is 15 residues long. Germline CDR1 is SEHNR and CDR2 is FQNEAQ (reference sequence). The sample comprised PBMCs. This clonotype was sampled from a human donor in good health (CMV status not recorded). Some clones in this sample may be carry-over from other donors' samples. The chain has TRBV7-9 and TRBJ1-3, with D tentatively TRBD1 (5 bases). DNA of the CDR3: TGTGCCAGCAGCTTAGAGGGGTTCTCTGGAAACACCATATATTTT. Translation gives CASSLEGFSGNTIYF.